The clone carrying this T cell receptor (beta chain) was observed once. The repertoire was sequenced with immunoSEQ multiplex PCR; TCRdb's copy has only in-frame clones and lacks some. The repertoire holds over 150,000 clones, more than 75% seen once, with over 9% in the top ten. The source of the sample is a study of blood T cell repertoires in COVID-19. This CDR3 comprises 15 residues. The ends lost 2 bases at V and 2 bases at J; junction bases unmatched: 8. CDR1 is GTSNPN and CDR2 is SVGIG in the germline V gene (reference sequence). The genes are TRBV30 and TRBJ2-7, with 8 bases aligning to TRBD1. The sequence came from a woman in her 70s with COVID-19, enrolled during active disease. The specimen was peripheral blood. CDR3 protein: CAWSITGTGPYEQYF. The DNA of the CDR3 is TGTGCCTGGAGTATTACCGGGACAGGTCCCTACGAGCAGTACTTC. The whole variable domain, filled in from reference TRBV30 and TRBJ2-7, reads SQTIHQWPATLVQPVGSPLSLECTVEGTSNPNLYWYRQAAGRGLQLLFYSVGIGQISSEVPQNLSASRPQDRQFILSSKKLLLSDSGFYLCAWSITGTGPYEQYFGPGTRLTVT.